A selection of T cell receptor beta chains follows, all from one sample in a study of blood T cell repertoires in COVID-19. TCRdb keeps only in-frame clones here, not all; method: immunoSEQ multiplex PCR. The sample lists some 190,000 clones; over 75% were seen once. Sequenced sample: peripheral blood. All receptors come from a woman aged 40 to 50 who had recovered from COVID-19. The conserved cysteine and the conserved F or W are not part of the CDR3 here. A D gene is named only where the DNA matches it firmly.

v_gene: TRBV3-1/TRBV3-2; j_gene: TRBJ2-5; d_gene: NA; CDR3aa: ASRYRERETQY
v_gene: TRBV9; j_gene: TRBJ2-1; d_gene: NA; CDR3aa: ASSTPGHWDESSYNEQF
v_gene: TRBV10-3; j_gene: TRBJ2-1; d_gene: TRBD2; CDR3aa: AIRTSGGNEQF
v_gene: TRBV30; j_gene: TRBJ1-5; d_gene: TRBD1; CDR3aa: AWGDRPPWPQH
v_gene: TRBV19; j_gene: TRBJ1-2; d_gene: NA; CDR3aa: ASNDRPANYGYT
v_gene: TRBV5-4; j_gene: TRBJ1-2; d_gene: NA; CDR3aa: ASSLQGDNYGYT
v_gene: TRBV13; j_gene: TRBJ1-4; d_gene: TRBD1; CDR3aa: ASSLGGQGEKLF
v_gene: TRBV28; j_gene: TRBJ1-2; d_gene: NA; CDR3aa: ASSLSWREWYGYT
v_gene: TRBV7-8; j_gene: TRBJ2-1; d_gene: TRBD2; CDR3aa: ASSLEASGNEQF
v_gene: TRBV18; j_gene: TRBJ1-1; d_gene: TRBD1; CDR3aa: ASSPQGANTEAF
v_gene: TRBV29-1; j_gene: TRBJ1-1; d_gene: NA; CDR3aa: SVAGNLNTEAF
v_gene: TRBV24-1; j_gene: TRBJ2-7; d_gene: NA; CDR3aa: ATSDFRGSPGKQY
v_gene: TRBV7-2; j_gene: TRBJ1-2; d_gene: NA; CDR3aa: ASSLAGVNYGYT
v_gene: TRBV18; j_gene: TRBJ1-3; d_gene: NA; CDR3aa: ASSREQARSGNTIY
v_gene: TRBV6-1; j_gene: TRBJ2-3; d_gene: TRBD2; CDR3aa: ASSEWPPLAGLTDTQY
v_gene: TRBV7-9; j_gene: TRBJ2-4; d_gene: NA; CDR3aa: ASSRDNEGNIQY
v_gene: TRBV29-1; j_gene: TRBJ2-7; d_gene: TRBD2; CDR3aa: SVRTSGSSYEQY
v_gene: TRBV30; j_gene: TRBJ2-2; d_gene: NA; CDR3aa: AWSVRRNTGELF
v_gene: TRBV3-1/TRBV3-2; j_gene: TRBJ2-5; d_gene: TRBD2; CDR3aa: ASSHGSGRSGTQY
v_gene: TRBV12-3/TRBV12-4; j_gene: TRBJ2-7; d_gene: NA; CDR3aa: ASSLAVYEQY
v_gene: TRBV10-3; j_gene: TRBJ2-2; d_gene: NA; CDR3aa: AIRAGDTNTGELF
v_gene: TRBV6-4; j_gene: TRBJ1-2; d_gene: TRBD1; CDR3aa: ASSGDRDHGYT
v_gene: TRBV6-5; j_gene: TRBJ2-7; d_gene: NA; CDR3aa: ASRDYYLSYEQY
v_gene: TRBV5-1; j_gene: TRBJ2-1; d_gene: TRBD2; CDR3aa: ASRPIAGDSYNEQF
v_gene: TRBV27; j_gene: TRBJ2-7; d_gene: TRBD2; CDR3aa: ASSFNSGTRRYEQY
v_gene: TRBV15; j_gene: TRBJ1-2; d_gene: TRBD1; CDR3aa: ATSRGGQGAANYGYT
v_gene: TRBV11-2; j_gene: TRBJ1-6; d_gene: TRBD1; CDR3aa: ASSSWDRPDNSPLH
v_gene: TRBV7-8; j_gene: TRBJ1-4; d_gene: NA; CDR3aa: ASSLWFQNEKLF
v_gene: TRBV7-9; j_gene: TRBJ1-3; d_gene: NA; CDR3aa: ASSTSGGGSSGNTIY
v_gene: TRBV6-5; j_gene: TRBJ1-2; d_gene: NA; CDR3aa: ASSRGPGDGYT
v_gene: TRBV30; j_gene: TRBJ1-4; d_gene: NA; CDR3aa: AWTTRFRNEKLF
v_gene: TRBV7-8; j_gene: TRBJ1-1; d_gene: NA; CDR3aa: ASSPQDRRNTEAF
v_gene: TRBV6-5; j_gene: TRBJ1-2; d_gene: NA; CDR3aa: ASKEQEDYGYT
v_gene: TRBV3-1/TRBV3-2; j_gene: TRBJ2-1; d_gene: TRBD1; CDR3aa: ASSQGFRQGGEQF
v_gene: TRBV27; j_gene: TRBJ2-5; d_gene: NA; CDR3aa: ASSLLASQETQY
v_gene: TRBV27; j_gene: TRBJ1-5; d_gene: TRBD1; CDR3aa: ASSSGTGSWQPQH
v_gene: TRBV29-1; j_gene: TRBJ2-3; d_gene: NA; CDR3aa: SVGPGSDTQY
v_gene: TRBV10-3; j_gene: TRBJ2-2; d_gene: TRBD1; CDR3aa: AIRTGGALPGELF
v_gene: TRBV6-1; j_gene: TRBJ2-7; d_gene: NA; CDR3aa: ASRQPGQPYEQY
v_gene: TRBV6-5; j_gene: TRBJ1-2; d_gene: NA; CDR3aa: ASSGTGSYGYT
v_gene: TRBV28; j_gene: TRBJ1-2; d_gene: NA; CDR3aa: ASSLVGYGYT
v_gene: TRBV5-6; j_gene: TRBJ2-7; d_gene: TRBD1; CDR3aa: ASSFRTGSYEQY
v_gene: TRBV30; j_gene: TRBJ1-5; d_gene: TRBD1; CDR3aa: AWSVGQAANQPQH